This T cell receptor (beta chain) was identified during a study of technical replicates of blood from a few donors. Data came from immunoSEQ multiplex PCR; TCRdb stores just in-frame clones and leaves some out. The repertoire holds roughly 14,000 clones, with 75% to 90% as singletons. With 5 bases removed from V and 6 bases from J, the gap between germline ends came to 14 bases. CDR3 length: 14 amino acids. Germline lookup yields CDR1 SGHRS and CDR2 YFSETQ. The receptor comes from a human donor in good health. The sample was PBMCs. The chain employs TRBV5-1 and TRBJ2-2, with TRBD1 as a possible D gene (8 bases). This chain's CDR3 is CASSLQGGAGELFF. CDR3 nucleotide sequence: TGCGCCAGCAGTCTACAGGGGGGGGCCGGGGAGCTGTTTTTT.